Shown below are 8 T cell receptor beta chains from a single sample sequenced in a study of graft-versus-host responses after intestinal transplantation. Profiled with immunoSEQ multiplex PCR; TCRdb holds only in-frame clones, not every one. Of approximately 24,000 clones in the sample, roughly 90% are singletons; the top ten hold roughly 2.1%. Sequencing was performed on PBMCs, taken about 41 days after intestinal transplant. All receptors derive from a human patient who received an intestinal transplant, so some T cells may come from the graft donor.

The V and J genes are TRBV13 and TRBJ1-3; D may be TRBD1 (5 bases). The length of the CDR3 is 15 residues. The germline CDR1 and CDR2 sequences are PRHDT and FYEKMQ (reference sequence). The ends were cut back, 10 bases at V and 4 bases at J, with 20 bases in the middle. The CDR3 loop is CATQEDKGRGNTIYF. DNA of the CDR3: TGTGCCACCCAGGAGGACAAGGGCAGGGGAAACACCATATATTTT.

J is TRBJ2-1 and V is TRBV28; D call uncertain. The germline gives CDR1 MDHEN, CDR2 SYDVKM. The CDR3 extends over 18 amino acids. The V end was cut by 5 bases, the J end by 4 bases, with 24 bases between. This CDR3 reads CASSPPLVGFILYNEQFF. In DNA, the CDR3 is TGTGCCAGCAGTCCACCTCTTGTGGGATTCATTCTGTACAATGAGCAGTTCTTC. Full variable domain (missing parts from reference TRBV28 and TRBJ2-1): DVKVTQSSRYLVKRTGEKVFLECVQDMDHENMFWYRQDPGLGLRLIYFSYDVKMKEKGDIPEGYSVSREKKERFSLILESASTNQTSMYLCASSPPLVGFILYNEQFFGPGTRLTVL.

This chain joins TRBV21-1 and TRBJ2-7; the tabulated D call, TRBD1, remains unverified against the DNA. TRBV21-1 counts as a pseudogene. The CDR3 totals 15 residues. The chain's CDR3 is CASSKSDRASYEQYF. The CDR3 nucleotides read TGTGCCAGCAGCAAATCTGACAGGGCCTCCTACGAGCAGTACTTC.

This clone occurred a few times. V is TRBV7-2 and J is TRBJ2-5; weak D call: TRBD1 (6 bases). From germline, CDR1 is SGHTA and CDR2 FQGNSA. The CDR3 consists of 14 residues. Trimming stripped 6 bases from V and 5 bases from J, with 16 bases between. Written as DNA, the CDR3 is TGTGCCAGCAGTTTAAACAGGGTTGGGGAGACCCAGTACTTC. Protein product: CASSLNRVGETQYF.

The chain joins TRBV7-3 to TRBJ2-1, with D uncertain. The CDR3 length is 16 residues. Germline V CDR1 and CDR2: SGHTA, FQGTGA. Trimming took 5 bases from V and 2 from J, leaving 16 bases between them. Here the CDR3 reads CASSPSPRWTYNEQFF. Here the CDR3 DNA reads TGTGCCAGCAGCCCCTCCCCGAGGTGGACCTACAATGAGCAGTTCTTC.

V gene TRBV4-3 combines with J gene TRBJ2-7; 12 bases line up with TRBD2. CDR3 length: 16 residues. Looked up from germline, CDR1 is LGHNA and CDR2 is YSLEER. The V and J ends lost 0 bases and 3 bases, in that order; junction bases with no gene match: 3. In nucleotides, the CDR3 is TGCGCCAGCAGCCAAGAGACTAGCGGGAGTGGCTACGAGCAGTACTTC. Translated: CASSQETSGSGYEQYF.

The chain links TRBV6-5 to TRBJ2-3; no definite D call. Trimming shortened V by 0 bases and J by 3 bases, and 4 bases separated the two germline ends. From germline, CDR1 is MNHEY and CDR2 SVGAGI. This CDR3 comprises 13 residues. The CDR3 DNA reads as TGTGCCAGCAGTTACTCGGCGACAGATACGCAGTATTTT. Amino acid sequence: CASSYSATDTQYF.

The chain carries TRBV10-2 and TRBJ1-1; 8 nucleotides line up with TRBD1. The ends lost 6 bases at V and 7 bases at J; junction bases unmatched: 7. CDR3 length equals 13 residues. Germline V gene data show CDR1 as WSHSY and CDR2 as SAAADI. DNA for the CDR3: TGCGCCAGCAGCAGCGACAGGGGAGGTGAAGCTTTCTTT. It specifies CASSSDRGGEAFF.